This T cell receptor beta chain was found in a study of T cell responses to AZD1222 COVID-19 vaccine. Repertoires were generated with immunoSEQ multiplex PCR, while TCRdb's copy carries only in-frame clones and drops some. The repertoire holds about 110,000 clones, approximately 85% seen once, with roughly 5% in the top ten. The CDR3 spans 12 residues. The ends were cut back, 5 bases at V and 7 bases at J, with 8 bases in the middle. Germline V gene sequence: CDR1 LNHDA, CDR2 SQIVND (reference sequence). The study, taken as a whole, reports: CD4 TCRs linked to vaccination spanned spike, dominating at 160-218 and 743-854. The donor group comprised mostly white British people and more females; the analysis possibly underestimated clonal diversity.

Notes on this clone: The antigen remains undetermined.

The V and J genes are TRBV19 and TRBJ1-4; no clear D gene. The specimen was peripheral blood, collected on day 0 of AZD1222 vaccination. The receptor was derived from an adult in good health. The CDR3 DNA reads TGTGCCAGTAGTCGCCAGGTTGAAAAACTGTTTTTT. Translated: CASSRQVEKLFF.